The 20 T cell receptor beta chains given below trace back to one sample, sequenced in a study of T cell clonality in common variable immunodeficiency. Libraries were prepared by immunoSEQ multiplex PCR; TCRdb keeps only in-frame clonotypes and omits some of them. The sample is made up of approximately 30,000 clones, none counted only once. Input material: peripheral blood mononuclear cells. Receptors were obtained from a person between 18 and 75 years old in good health.

This clone was recorded at least ten times. The read terminates 3 residues ahead of where the CDR3 ends, so the germline J gene completes it. J is TRBJ2-6 and V is TRBV10-1, with 7 positions matching TRBD1. The germline CDR1 and CDR2 sequences are WNHNN and SYGVQD (reference sequence). This CDR3 is built from 15 residues. The junction had 1 base not matched to a gene; V was cut back by 3 bases and J by 2 bases. The CDR3 protein is CASSEQGPGANVLTF. The CDR3 bases that were read are TGCGCCAGCAGTGAACAGGGGCCTGGGGCCAACGTC.

This clone came up many times. The read stops 3 residues short of the end of the CDR3; the missing end is completed from the germline J gene. The chain combines TRBV29-1 with TRBJ1-4, with TRBD1 as a possible D gene (6 bases). Germline lookup yields CDR1 SQVTM and CDR2 ANQGSEA. The CDR3 is 14 residues long. V was trimmed by 5 bases and J by 4 bases, leaving 14 bases between them. The CDR3 sequence is CSVRREGVNEKLFF. The CDR3 bases that were read are TGCAGCGTTCGCAGGGAGGGGGTTAATGAAAAA. The full variable domain, in which reference TRBV29-1 and TRBJ1-4 provide the parts outside the CDR3, is SAVISQKPSRDICQRGTSLTIQCQVDSQVTMMFWYRQQPGQSLTLIATANQGSEATYESGFVIDKFPISRPNLTFSTLTVSNMSPEDSSIYLCSVRREGVNEKLFFGSGTQLSVL.

Ten or more counts support this clone. The missing CDR3 end, 3 residues past where the read stops, is filled in from the germline J gene. The V gene is TRBV20-1, the J gene TRBJ1-2; no firm D call. CDR1 is DFQATT, CDR2 SNEGSKA, per germline (reference sequence). V shed 3 bases and J shed 2 bases, with 7 bases lying between them. The CDR3 is 12 amino acids. Here the CDR3 reads CSARARNYGYTF. The covered CDR3 bases are TGCAGTGCTAGGGCCAGGAACTATGGC.

This clone was counted a few times. With the read ending 3 residues before the CDR3 end, the germline J gene is used to fill in that end. V usage is TRBV7-9 and J usage is TRBJ1-4, with TRBD1 identical over 8 bases. There are 14 residues in the CDR3. Per the germline V gene, CDR1 is SEHNR and CDR2 is FQNEAQ (reference sequence). CDR3 sequence: CASSSRDRSLKLFF. The CDR3 DNA, read in part, is TGTGCCAGCAGCAGCCGGGACAGGTCTTTGAAA. The full variable domain, rest sourced from reference TRBV7-9 and TRBJ1-4, is DTGVSQNPRHKITKRGQNVTFRCDPISEHNRLYWYRQTLGQGPEFLTYFQNEAQLEKSRLLSDRFSAERPKGSFSTLEIQRTEQGDSAMYLCASSSRDRSLKLFFGSGTQLSVL.

On this clone itself: The DNA ends 3 residues before the CDR3 does, and the rest of the CDR3 is filled in from the germline J gene. V usage is TRBV2 and J usage is TRBJ2-7, with a tentative D call TRBD2 (5 bases). The V and J ends lost 6 bases and 0 bases respectively, with 12 bases between them. The CDR3 is 14 amino acids. Germline V gene lookup returns CDR1 SNHLY and CDR2 FYNNEI. CDR3 sequence: CASSPSRSSYEQYF. The CDR3 DNA, read in part, is TGTGCCAGCAGCCCTAGCCGGAGCTCCTACGAG.

Comments on this clone: The read is 3 residues too short to cover the CDR3 end, so that end is filled in from the germline J gene. The V call is TRBV7-2, the J call TRBJ1-2; D not resolved. Germline V gives CDR1 SGHTA, CDR2 FQGNSA. CDR3 size: 15 residues. Here the CDR3 reads CASSLTSGREDTYTF. The sequenced part of the CDR3 DNA is TGTGCCAGCAGCTTAACTAGCGGGAGAGAAGATACC.

This clone showed up many times. The read is 3 residues too short to cover the CDR3 end, so that end is filled in from the germline J gene. The J gene is TRBJ1-5, the V gene TRBV2, with D unresolved. CDR3 length equals 13 residues. The germline CDR1 and CDR2 sequences are SNHLY and FYNNEI. Trimming removed 4 bases at V and 7 bases at J, with 11 bases between. CDR3 DNA, as far as it was read: TGTGCCAGCAGTGTCTACCAAAGACAGCCC. Residues: CASSVYQRQP. In full, the CDR3 reads CASSVYQRQPQHF.

This clone was picked up many times. The read ends 3 residues early relative to the CDR3; the germline J gene fills the gap. The chain carries TRBV20-1 and TRBJ1-2; possibly TRBD1 for D (6 bases). The CDR3 sequence is 13 residues long. Trimming removed 7 bases from V and 6 bases from J, with 18 bases in between. CDR1 and CDR2 from the germline V gene are DFQATT and SNEGSKA (reference sequence). Here the CDR3 reads CSVPTTGIDGYTF. CDR3 DNA, as far as it was read: TGCAGTGTACCGACGACAGGAATCGATGGC.

In this sample, this clone turned up many times. The DNA ends 3 residues before the CDR3 does, and the rest of the CDR3 is filled in from the germline J gene. The chain couples TRBV2 to TRBJ1-1; perhaps TRBD1 as D (5 bases). From germline, CDR1 is SNHLY and CDR2 FYNNEI. Trimming cost V 7 bases and J 3 bases, with 12 bases left between them. CDR3 size: 13 residues. The CDR3 loop is CASTPTVYTEAFF. Incomplete CDR3 DNA: TGTGCCAGCACTCCGACAGTTTACACTGAA. Combining the CDR3 with reference TRBV2 and TRBJ1-1 gives the whole variable domain EPEVTQTPSHQVTQMGQEVILRCVPISNHLYFYWYRQILGQKVEFLVSFYNNEISEKSEIFDDQFSVERPDGSNFTLKIRSTKLEDSAMYFCASTPTVYTEAFFGQGTRLTVV.

In its sample, this clone was seen a few times. The CDR3 end lies 3 residues beyond the end of the read and is filled in from the germline J gene. The V and J genes are TRBV7-9 and TRBJ1-3, with 7 bases identical to TRBD1. Per the germline V gene, CDR1 is SEHNR and CDR2 is FQNEAQ (reference sequence). There are 14 residues in the CDR3. V shed 11 bases, J shed 2 bases, and the junction held 9 bases outside the gene matches. CDR3 DNA (partial): TGTGCCCTACACCCACAGGGGACTGGAAACACC. Its translation: CALHPQGTGNT. The full-length CDR3 reads as CALHPQGTGNTIYF.

Turning to this clone: The read falls 3 residues short of the CDR3 end, and the missing part is taken from the germline J gene. The rearrangement joins TRBV2 to TRBJ2-7; possible D gene TRBD2, 6 bases. Germline CDR1 and CDR2: SNHLY and FYNNEI. The CDR3 is made up of 13 amino acids. The V end lost 4 bases, the J end lost 4 bases, and 11 bases lay between the germline ends. The sequenced CDR3 bases are TGTGCCAGCAGTGGTATTAGCGGATACGAG. The encoded protein is CASSGISGYE. The CDR3 in full is CASSGISGYEQYF.

There are a few counts of this clone. Here the CDR3 reads CSAGPGLAGGNEQFF. The sequenced CDR3 bases are TGCAGTGCAGGACCGGGACTAGCGGGAGGGAATGAG. The chain uses TRBV20-1 and TRBJ2-1, with TRBD2 identical over 16 bases. The CDR3 goes on 3 residues after the read ends, and that part is filled in from the germline J gene. Trimming cost V 6 bases and J 7 bases; bases outside gene matches: 6. The V gene's germline CDR1 is DFQATT and CDR2 SNEGSKA (reference sequence). This CDR3 is 15 amino acids long.

This clone has a handful of counts. The DNA ends 3 residues before the CDR3 does, and the rest of the CDR3 is filled in from the germline J gene. The gene calls are TRBV5-4 and TRBJ2-1; maybe TRBD2 (6 bases). The CDR3 is made up of 13 amino acids. Germline CDR1 reads SGHNT; CDR2 reads YYREEE (reference sequence). Between the trimmed V and J ends, which lost 0 bases and 7 bases, there was a span of 8 bases. CDR3 DNA (partial): TGTGCCAGCAGCTTGGCTGGGGGGAATGAG. As protein: CASSLAGGNE. The whole CDR3 sequence reads CASSLAGGNEQFF.

This clone was seen many times. Read coverage stops 3 residues before the CDR3 terminus; the germline J gene supplies the remainder. The gene calls are TRBV20-1 and TRBJ1-2; tentatively, D is TRBD1 (5 bases). This CDR3 spans 15 amino acids. Germline CDR1 and CDR2: DFQATT and SNEGSKA (reference sequence). The V end lost 0 bases, the J end lost 3 bases, and 14 bases lay between the germline ends. This CDR3 is CSARDPTAGDYGYTF. The sequenced CDR3 bases are TGCAGTGCTAGAGATCCAACGGCGGGGGACTATGGC.

To note about this clone: Read data end 3 residues before the CDR3 end; the end is taken from the germline J gene. The chain carries TRBV2 and TRBJ2-3, with 9 bases lining up with TRBD1. The germline CDR1 and CDR2 sequences are SNHLY and FYNNEI. CDR3 size: 13 residues. The part of the CDR3 DNA that was read is TGTGCCAGCAAAGACAGGGGGAGAGAGCCG. This encodes CASKDRGREP. The complete CDR3 sequence is CASKDRGREPQYF.

This clone was recorded at least ten times. The read halts 3 residues ahead of the CDR3 end, with the missing end drawn from the germline J gene. The chain couples TRBV30 to TRBJ1-5; D perhaps matches TRBD1 (5 bases). The germline V gene has CDR1 GTSNPN and CDR2 SVGIG (reference sequence). The length of the CDR3 is 15 residues. V shed 0 bases and J shed 7 bases, with 16 bases lying between them. Partial CDR3 DNA: TGTGCCTGGAGTGTACTGGGGCAGGCGGGGCAGCCC. Translating it yields CAWSVLGQAGQP. The CDR3 reads in full as CAWSVLGQAGQPQHF.

This clone has a handful of counts. The CDR3 goes on 3 residues after the read ends, and that part is filled in from the germline J gene. This sequence joins TRBV7-2 and TRBJ1-3, with D uncertain. The CDR3 has 14 amino acids. V lost 2 bases, J lost 6 bases, and 11 bases lay in between. Germline-derived CDR1 and CDR2 are SGHTA and FQGNSA. CDR3 DNA (partial): TGTGCCAGCAGCTTAACCGAGAGCGCAAACACC. Protein sequence: CASSLTESANT. The complete CDR3 protein is CASSLTESANTIYF.

This clone appeared many times. The read stops 3 residues short of the end of the CDR3; the missing end is completed from the germline J gene. This CDR3 is also generated by other DNA sequences in the sample. This chain uses TRBV5-1 with TRBJ2-3; D not certain. V lost 4 bases and J 2 bases, leaving 5 bases between the germline ends. The CDR3 consists of 12 residues. The V gene's germline CDR1 is SGHRS and CDR2 YFSETQ. The CDR3 is CASSPNTDTQYF. The CDR3 DNA, read in part, is TGCGCCAGCAGCCCAAACACAGATACG.

This clone was counted at least ten times. The read falls 3 residues short of the CDR3 end, and the missing part is taken from the germline J gene. In the same sample, other DNA sequences code for this CDR3. V is TRBV20-1 and J is TRBJ1-2; 9 nucleotides line up with TRBD1. The V segment lost 0 bases and the J segment 7 bases; nucleotides outside the gene matches: 3. Germline V gene lookup returns CDR1 DFQATT and CDR2 SNEGSKA (reference sequence). CDR3 size: 13 residues. This chain's CDR3 is CSAREQTGGGYTF. Incomplete CDR3 DNA: TGCAGTGCTAGAGAGCAGACAGGGGGTGGC.

About this clone itself: The read comes to an end 3 residues before the CDR3 does, leaving the germline J gene to fill in the end. The rearrangement uses TRBV7-9 and TRBJ1-5; D may be TRBD1 (5 bases). Looked up from germline, CDR1 is SEHNR and CDR2 is FQNEAQ (reference sequence). V dropped 6 bases and J dropped 7 bases, with 10 bases sitting between them. The length of the CDR3 is 12 residues. The CDR3 reads CASSNGGQPQHF. CDR3 bases read: TGTGCCAGCAGTAACGGGGGACAGCCC.